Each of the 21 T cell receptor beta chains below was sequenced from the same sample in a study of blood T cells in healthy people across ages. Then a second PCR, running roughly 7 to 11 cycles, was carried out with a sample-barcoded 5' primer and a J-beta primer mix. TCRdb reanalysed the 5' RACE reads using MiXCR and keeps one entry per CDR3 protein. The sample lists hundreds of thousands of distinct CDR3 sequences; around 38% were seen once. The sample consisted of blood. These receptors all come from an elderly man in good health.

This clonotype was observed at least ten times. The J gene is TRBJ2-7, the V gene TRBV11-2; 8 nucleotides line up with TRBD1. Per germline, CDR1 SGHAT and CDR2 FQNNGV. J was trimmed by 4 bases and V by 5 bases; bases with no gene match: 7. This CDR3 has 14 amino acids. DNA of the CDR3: TGTGCCAGCAGCCTCCAACAGGGGGGTTACGAGCAGTACTTC. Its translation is CASSLQQGGYEQYF.

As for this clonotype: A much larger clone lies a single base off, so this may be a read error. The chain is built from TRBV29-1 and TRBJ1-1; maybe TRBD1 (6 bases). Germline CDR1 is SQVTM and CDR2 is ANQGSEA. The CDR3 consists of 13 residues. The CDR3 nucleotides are TGCAGCGTTGAAGATCGGGGGACACTTGAAGTTTTCTTT. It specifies CSVEDRGTLEVFF.

CDR3 sequence (DNA): TGTGCCAGCACCTTAAAGGGAGCTCCCATGATCCTTAACGAGCAGTACTTC. It specifies CASTLKGAPMILNEQYF. The chain recombines TRBV6-2 or TRBV6-3 with TRBJ2-7; weak D call: TRBD2 (5 bases). V lost 7 bases, J lost 5 bases, and 27 bases lay in between. The CDR3 runs 17 residues. Germline V gene lookup returns CDR1 MNHEY and CDR2 SVGEGT.

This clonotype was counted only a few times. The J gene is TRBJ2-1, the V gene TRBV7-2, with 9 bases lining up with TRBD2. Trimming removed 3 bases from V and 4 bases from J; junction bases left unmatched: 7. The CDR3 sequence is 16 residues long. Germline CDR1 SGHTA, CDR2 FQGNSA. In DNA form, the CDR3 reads TGTGCCAGCAGCTTGAATAGCGGGAGTTCTTACAATGAGCAGTTCTTC. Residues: CASSLNSGSSYNEQFF. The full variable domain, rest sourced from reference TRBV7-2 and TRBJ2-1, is GAGVSQSPSNKVTEKGKDVELRCDPISGHTALYWYRQSLGQGLEFLIYFQGNSAPDKSGLPSDRFSAERTGGSVSTLTIQRTQQEDSAVYLCASSLNSGSSYNEQFFGPGTRLTVL.

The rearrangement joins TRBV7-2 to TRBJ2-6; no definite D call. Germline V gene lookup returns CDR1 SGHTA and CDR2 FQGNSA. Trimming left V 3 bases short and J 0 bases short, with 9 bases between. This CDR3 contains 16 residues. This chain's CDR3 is CASSFLKDSGANVLTF. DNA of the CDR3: TGTGCCAGCAGCTTTCTTAAAGACTCTGGGGCCAACGTCCTGACTTTC.

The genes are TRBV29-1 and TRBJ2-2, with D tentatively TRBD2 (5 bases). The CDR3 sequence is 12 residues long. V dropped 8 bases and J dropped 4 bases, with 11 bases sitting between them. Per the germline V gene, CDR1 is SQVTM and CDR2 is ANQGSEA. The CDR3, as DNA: TGCAGCTCGCGGGTTAGCACCGGGGAGCTGTTTTTT. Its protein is CSSRVSTGELFF.

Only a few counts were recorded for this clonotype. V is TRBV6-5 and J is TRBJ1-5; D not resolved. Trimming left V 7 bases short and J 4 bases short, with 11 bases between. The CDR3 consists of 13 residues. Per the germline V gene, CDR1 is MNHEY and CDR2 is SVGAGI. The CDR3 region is CASKRSLNQPQHF. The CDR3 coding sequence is TGTGCCAGCAAGCGTTCATTAAATCAGCCCCAGCATTTT.

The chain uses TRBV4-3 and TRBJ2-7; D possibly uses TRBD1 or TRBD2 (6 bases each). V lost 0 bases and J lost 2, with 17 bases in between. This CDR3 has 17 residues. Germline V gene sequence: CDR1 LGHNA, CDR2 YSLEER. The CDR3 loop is CASSQDLPGGEAYEQYF. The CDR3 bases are TGCGCCAGCAGCCAAGATCTTCCCGGGGGCGAGGCCTACGAGCAGTACTTC.

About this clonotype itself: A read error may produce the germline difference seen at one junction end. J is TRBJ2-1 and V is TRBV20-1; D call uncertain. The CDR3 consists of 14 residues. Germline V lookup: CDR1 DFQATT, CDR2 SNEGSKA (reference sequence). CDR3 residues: CSVRERRLYNEQFF. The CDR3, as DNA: TGCAGTGTTAGAGAGAGGCGGTTGTACAATGAGCAGTTCTTC.

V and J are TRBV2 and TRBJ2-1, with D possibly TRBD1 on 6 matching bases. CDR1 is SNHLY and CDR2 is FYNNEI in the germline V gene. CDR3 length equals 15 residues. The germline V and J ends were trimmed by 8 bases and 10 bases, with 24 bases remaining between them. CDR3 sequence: CASLSGAALSYEQFF. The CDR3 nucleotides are TGTGCCAGCTTATCAGGGGCAGCTCTCTCCTACGAGCAGTTCTTC.

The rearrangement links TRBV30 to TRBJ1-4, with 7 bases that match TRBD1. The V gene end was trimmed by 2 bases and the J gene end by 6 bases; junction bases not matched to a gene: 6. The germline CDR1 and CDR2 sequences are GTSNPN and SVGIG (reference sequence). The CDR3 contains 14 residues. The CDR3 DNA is TGTGCCTGGAGTCTGACAGGGACGTATGAAAAACTGTTTTTT. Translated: CAWSLTGTYEKLFF.

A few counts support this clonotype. CDR3 in DNA: TGTGCCAGCAGCTCCTTCGGACAGGGTTCGAGTTCACCCCTCCACTTT. It translates to CASSSFGQGSSSPLHF. This chain uses TRBV7-2 with TRBJ1-6, with 8 positions matching TRBD1. Germline V gene sequence: CDR1 SGHTA, CDR2 FQGNSA. There are 16 residues in the CDR3. J lost 9 bases, V lost 4 bases, and 11 bases had no gene match.

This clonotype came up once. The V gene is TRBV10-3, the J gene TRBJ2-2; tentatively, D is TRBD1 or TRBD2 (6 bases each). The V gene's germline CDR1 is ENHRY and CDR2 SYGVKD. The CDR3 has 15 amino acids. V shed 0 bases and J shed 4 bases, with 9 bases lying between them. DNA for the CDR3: TGTGCCATCAGTGAGTCGACGGGGGCCACCGGGGAGCTGTTTTTT. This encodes CAISESTGATGELFF.

The CDR3 loop is CASSQERGSEQFF. For the CDR3, the DNA is TGTGCCAGCAGCCAGGAGCGGGGCAGTGAGCAGTTCTTC. V is TRBV4-2 and J is TRBJ2-1; 7 bases match TRBD2. CDR1 and CDR2 from the germline V gene are LGHNA and YNFKEQ. This CDR3 region has 13 residues. Losses at the gene ends were 3 bases for V and 9 bases for J; bases not matched to a gene: 5.

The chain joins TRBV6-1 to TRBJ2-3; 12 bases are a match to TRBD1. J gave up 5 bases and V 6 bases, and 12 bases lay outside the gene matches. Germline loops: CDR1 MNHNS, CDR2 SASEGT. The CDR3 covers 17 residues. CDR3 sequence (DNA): TGTGCCAGCAGCCTGAGGTCGGGACAGGGGGCATTAGATACGCAGTATTTT. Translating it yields CASSLRSGQGALDTQYF.

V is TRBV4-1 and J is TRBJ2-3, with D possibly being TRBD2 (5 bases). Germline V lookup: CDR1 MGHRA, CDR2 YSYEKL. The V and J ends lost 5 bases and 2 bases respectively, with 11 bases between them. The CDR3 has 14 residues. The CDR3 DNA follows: TGCGCCAGCAGCGCGGGTCGGTCCACAGATACGCAGTATTTT. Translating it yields CASSAGRSTDTQYF.

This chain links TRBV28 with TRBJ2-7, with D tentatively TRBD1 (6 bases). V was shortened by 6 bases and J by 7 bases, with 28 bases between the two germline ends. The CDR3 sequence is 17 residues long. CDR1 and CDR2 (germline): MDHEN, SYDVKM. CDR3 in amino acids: CASSLTNPPGQLGEQYF. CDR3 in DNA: TGTGCCAGCAGCTTAACAAACCCTCCGGGACAATTAGGGGAGCAGTACTTC.

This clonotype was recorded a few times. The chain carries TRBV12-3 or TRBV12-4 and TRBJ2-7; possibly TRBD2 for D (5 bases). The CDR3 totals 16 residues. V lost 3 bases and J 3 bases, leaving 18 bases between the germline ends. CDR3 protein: CASSFFGSSGRYEQYF. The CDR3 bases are TGTGCCAGCAGTTTTTTTGGTTCCAGCGGTCGCTACGAGCAGTACTTC.

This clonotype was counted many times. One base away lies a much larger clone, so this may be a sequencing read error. Written as DNA, the CDR3 is TGCGCCAGCAGCGTGGGGGGCTGGGTCGACGAGCAGTACTTC. Its translation is CASSVGGWVDEQYF. The gene calls are TRBV5-1 and TRBJ2-7, with D perhaps being TRBD1 or TRBD2 (6 bases each). This CDR3 is 14 amino acids long. In germline, CDR1 is SGHRS, CDR2 YFSETQ. V dropped 4 bases and J dropped 5 bases, with 16 bases sitting between them.

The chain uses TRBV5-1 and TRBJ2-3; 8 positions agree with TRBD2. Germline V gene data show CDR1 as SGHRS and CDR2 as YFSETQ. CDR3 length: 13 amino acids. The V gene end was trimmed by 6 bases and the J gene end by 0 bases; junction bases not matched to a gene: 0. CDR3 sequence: CASTSGSTDTQYF. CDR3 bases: TGCGCCAGCACTAGCGGGAGCACAGATACGCAGTATTTT.

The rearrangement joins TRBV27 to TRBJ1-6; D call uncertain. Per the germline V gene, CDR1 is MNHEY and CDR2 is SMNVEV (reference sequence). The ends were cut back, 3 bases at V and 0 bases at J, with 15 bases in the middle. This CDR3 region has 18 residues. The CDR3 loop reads CASSFRQVQSSYNSPLHF. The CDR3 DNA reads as TGTGCCAGCAGTTTTAGGCAGGTCCAAAGCTCCTATAATTCACCCCTCCACTTT.